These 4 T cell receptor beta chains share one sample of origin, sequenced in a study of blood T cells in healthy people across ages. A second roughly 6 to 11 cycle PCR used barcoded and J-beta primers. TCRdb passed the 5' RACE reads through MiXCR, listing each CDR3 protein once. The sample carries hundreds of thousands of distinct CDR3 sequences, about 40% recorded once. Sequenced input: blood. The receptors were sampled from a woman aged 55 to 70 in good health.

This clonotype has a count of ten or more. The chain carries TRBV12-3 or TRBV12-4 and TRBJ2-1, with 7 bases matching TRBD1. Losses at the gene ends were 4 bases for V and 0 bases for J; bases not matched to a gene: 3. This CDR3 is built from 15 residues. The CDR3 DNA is TGTGCCAGCAGTTCGCGACAGGGCTCCTACAATGAGCAGTTCTTC. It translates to CASSSRQGSYNEQFF.

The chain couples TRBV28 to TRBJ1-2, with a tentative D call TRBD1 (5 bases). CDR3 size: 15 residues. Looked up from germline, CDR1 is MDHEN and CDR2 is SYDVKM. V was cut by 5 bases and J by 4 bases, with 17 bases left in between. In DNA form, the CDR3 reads TGTGCCAGCAGTCCCATCTTAGGGGCTAGCTATGGCTACACCTTC. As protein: CASSPILGASYGYTF.

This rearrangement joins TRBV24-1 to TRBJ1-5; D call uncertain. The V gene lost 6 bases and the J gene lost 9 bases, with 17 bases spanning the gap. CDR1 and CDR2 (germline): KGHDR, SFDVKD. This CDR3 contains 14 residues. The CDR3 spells CATSLGGRRVPQHF. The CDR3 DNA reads TGTGCCACCAGTCTTGGCGGGCGTCGGGTGCCCCAGCATTTT.

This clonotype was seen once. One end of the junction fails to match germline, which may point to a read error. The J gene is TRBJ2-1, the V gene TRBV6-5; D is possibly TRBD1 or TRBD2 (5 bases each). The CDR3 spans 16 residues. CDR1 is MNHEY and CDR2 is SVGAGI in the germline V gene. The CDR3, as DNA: TGTACCAGCAGTTACTCGGGGCAGTTCTCCTACAATGAGCAGTTCTTC. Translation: CTSSYSGQFSYNEQFF.